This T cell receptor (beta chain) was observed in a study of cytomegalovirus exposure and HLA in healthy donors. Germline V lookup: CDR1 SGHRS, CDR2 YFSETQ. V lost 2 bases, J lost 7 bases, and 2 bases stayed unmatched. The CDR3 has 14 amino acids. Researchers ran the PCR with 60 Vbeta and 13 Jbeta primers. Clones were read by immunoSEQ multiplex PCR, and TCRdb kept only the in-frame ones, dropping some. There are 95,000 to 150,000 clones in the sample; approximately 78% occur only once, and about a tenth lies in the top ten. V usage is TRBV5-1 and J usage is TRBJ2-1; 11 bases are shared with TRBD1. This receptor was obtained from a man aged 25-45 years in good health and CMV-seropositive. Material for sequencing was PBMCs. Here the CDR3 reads CASSLGDRGNEQFF. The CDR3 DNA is TGCGCCAGCAGCTTAGGGGACAGGGGGAATGAGCAGTTCTTC.